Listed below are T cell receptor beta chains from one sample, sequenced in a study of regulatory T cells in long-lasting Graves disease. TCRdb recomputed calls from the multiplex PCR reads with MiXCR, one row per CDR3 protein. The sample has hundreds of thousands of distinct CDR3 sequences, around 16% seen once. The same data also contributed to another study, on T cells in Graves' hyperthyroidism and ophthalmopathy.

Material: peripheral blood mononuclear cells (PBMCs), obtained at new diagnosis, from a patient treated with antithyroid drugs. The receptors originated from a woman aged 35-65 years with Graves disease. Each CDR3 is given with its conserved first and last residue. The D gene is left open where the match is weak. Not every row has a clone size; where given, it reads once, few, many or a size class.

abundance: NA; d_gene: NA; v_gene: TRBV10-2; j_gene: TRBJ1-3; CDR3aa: CASSPGSARRDTIYF; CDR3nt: TGCGCCAGCAGCCCAGGCTCCGCCCGGCGGGACACCATATATTTT
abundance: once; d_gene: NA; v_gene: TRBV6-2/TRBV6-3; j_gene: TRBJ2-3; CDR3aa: CASSRPRGQDITDTQYF; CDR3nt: TGTGCTAGCAGTAGACCGCGGGGACAAGATATCACAGATACGCAGTATTTT
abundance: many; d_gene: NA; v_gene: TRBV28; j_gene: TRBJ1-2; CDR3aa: CASSLPLWRGYTF; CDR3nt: TGTGCCAGCAGTTTGCCCCTCTGGCGTGGCTACACCTTC
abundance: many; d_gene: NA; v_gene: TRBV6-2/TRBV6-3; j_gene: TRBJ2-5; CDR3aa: CASSPGAPTGETQYF; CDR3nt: TGTGCCAGCAGTCCCGGGGCGCCGACGGGAGAGACCCAGTACTTC
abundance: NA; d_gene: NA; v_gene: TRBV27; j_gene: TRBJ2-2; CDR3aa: CASSLNLPYGTGELFF; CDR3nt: TGTGCCAGCAGTTTAAACCTCCCATATGGTACCGGGGAGCTGTTTTTT
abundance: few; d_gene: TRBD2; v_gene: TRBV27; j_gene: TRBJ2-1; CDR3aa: CASSWSGGNLDEQFF; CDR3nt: TGTGCCAGCAGTTGGTCGGGGGGTAATTTGGATGAGCAGTTCTTC
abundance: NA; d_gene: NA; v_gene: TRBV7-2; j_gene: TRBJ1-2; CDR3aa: CANSEGTYYGYTF; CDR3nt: TGTGCCAACAGCGAAGGCACCTACTATGGCTACACCTTC
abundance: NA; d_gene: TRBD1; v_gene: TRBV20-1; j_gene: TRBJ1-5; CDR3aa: CSAKAQGAVGQPQHF; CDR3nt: TGCAGTGCTAAAGCCCAGGGGGCGGTAGGTCAGCCCCAGCATTTT
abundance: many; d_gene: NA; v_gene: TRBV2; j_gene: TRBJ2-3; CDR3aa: CASRGAGDTQYF; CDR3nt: TGTGCCAGCAGGGGGGCTGGAGATACGCAGTATTTT
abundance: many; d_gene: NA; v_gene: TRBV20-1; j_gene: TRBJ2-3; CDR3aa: CSARDLMGGTDTQYF; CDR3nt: TGCAGTGCTAGAGATTTGATGGGGGGCACAGATACGCAGTATTTT
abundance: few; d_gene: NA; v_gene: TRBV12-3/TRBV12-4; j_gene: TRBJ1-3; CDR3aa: CASGPSSGNTIYF; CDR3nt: TGTGCCAGCGGCCCGAGCTCTGGAAACACCATATATTTT
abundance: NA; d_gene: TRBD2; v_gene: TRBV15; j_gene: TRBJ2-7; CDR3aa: CATSVSGGADEQYF; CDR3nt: TGTGCCACCAGCGTGAGCGGGGGGGCGGACGAGCAGTACTTC
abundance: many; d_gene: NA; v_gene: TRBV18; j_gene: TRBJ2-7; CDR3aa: CASSPGSGFEQYF; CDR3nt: TGTGCCAGCTCACCAGGGTCCGGGTTCGAGCAGTACTTC
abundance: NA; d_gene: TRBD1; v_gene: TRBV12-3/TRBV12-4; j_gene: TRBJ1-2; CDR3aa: CASSTGEGYTF; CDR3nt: TGTGCCAGCAGTACAGGGGAAGGCTACACCTTC
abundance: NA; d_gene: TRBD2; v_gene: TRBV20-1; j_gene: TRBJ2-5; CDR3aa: CSAIADGSRGGAQYF; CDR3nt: TGCAGTGCTATCGCGGACGGGTCCCGCGGGGGGGCCCAGTACTTC
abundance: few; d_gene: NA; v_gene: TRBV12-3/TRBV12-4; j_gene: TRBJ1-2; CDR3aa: CASSLSVRHGTF; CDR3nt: TGTGCCAGCAGTTTAAGCGTAAGGCATGGCACCTTC
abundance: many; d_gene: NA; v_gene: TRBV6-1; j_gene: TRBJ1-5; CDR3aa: CASSRGLGLSNQPQHF; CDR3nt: TGTGCCAGCAGTCGGGGGTTAGGGTTATCGAATCAGCCCCAGCATTTT
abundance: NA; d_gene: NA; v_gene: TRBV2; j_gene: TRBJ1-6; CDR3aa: CASRGRDTYSPLHF; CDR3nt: TGTGCCAGCAGGGGCCGGGACACCTACTCACCCCTCCACTTT
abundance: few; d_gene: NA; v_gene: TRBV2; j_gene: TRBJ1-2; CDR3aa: CASRTQGIGGYTF; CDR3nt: TGTGCCAGCCGTACGCAGGGGATAGGGGGCTACACCTTC
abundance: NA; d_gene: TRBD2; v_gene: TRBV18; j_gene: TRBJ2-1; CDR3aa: CASSPGLDHPRQFF; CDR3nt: TGTGCCAGCTCACCAGGACTAGACCACCCCCGGCAGTTCTTC
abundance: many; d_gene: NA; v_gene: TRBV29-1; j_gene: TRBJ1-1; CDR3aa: CSTSGGLGGTEAFF; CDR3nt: TGCAGCACTAGCGGTGGACTCGGGGGCACTGAAGCTTTCTTT
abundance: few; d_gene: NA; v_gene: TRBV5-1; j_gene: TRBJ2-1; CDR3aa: CASSLGQANEQFF; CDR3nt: TGCGCCAGCAGCTTGGGGCAGGCAAATGAGCAGTTCTTC
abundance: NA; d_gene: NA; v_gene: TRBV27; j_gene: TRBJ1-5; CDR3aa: CASSLKQNRQPQHF; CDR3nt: TGTGCCAGCAGTTTAAAACAGAATCGTCAGCCCCAGCATTTT
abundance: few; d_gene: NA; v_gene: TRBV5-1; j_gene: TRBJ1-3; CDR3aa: CASSGASGSGNTIYF; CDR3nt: TGCGCCAGCAGCGGAGCCTCAGGGTCTGGAAACACCATATATTTT
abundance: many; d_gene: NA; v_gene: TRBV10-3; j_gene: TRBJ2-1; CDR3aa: CATGAGDRNEQFF; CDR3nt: TGTGCCACGGGGGCAGGGGATCGCAATGAGCAGTTCTTC
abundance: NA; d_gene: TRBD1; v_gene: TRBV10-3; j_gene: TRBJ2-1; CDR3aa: CAIARTGDGNEQFF; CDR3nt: TGTGCCATCGCCCGGACAGGGGACGGGAATGAGCAGTTCTTC
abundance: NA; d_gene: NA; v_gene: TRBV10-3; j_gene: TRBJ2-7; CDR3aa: CAIGVVAGKDEQYF; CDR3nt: TGTGCCATCGGGGTTGTAGCAGGGAAAGACGAGCAGTACTTC
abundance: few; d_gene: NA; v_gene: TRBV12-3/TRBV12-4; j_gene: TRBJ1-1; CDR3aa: CASSLPQGGSGTEAFF; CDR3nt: TGTGCCAGCAGCCTCCCGCAGGGTGGCAGCGGCACTGAAGCTTTCTTT
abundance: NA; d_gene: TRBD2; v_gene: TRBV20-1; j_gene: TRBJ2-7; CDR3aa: CSASRLAGGSREQYF; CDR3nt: TGCAGTGCTTCACGACTAGCGGGGGGTTCTCGCGAGCAGTACTTC
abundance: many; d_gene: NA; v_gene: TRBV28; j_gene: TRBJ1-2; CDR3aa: CASSLGGGGTNYGYTF; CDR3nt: TGTGCCAGCAGCTTGGGTGGGGGGGGGACCAACTATGGCTACACCTTC
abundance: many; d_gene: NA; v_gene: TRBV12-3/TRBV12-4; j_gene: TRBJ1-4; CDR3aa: CASSLTGGEGEKLFF; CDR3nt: TGTGCCAGCAGTTTAACGGGGGGAGAGGGTGAAAAACTGTTTTTT
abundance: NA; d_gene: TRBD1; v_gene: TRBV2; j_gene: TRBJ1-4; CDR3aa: CASSGTGRTTNEKLFF; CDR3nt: TGTGCCAGCAGTGGGACAGGGCGGACAACTAATGAAAAACTGTTTTTT
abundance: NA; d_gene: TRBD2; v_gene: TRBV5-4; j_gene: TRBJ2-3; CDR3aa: CASSSGGRTSGADTQYF; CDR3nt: TGTGCCAGCAGCTCCGGGGGCCGGACTAGCGGGGCCGATACGCAGTATTTT
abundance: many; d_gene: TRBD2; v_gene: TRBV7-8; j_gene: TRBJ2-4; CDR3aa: CASSLVTSGGADIQYF; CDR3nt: TGTGCCAGCAGCTTAGTGACTAGCGGGGGGGCAGACATTCAGTACTTC
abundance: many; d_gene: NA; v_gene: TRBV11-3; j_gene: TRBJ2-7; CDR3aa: CASSFAPRGNYEQYF; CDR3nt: TGTGCCAGCAGCTTCGCCCCAAGGGGGAACTACGAGCAGTACTTC
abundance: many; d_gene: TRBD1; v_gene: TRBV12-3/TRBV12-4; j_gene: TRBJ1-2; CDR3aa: CASRGGQASNYGYTF; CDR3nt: TGTGCCAGCAGGGGGGGACAGGCTTCTAACTATGGCTACACCTTC
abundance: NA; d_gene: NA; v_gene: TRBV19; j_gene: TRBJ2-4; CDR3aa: CASSMIRGVQGEDIQYF; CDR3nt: TGTGCCAGTAGTATGATTCGAGGTGTACAGGGAGAAGACATTCAGTACTTC
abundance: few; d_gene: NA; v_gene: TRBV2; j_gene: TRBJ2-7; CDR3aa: CASRPGVGGESEQYF; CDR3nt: TGTGCCAGCAGGCCCGGGGTGGGGGGAGAGTCCGAGCAGTACTTC
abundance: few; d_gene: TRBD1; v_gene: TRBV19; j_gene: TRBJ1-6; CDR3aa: CASSIAVIPGQKNSPLHF; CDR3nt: TGTGCCAGTAGTATAGCGGTCATACCGGGACAGAAGAATTCACCCCTCCACTTT
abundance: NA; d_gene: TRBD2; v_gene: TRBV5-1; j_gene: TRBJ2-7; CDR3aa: CASSLRGGVLFYEQYF; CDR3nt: TGCGCCAGCAGCTTGCGCGGGGGGGTTCTTTTTTACGAGCAGTACTTC
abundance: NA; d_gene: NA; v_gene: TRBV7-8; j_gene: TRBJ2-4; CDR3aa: CASSPLRGGKNIQYF; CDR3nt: TGTGCCAGCAGCCCCCTCAGGGGTGGCAAAAACATTCAGTACTTC
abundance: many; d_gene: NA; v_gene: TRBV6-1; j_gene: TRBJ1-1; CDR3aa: CASSEWVASGAFF; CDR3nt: TGTGCCAGCAGTGAATGGGTAGCATCAGGAGCTTTCTTT
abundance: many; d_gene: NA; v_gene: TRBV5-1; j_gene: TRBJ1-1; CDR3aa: CASSLGGRADEAFF; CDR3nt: TGCGCCAGCAGCTTAGGAGGGCGGGCCGATGAAGCTTTCTTT
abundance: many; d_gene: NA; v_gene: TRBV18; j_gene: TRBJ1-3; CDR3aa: CASSPILGSGNTIYF; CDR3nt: TGTGCCAGCTCACCGATCTTGGGATCTGGAAACACCATATATTTT
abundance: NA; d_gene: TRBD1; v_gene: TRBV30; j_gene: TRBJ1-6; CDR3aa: CAWNPGQITTPLHF; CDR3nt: TGTGCCTGGAATCCGGGACAGATCACTACACCCCTCCACTTT
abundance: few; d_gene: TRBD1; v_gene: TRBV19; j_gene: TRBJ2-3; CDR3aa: CASSIVGQGTDTQYF; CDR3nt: TGTGCCAGTAGTATAGTAGGACAGGGAACAGATACGCAGTATTTT
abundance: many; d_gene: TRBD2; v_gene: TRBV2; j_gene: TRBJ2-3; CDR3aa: CASRRLAGARDTQYF; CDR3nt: TGTGCCAGCAGAAGACTAGCGGGGGCCAGGGATACGCAGTATTTT
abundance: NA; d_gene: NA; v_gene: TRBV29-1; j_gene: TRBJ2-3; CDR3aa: CSVEGTEATQYF; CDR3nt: TGCAGCGTTGAAGGGACAGAAGCTACGCAGTATTTT
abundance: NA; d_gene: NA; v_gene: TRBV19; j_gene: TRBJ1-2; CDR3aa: CASSIVSDSGYTF; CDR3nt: TGTGCCAGTAGTATAGTTTCGGACTCTGGCTACACCTTC
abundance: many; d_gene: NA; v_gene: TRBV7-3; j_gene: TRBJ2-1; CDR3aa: CASSLKGERYNEQFF; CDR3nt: TGTGCCAGCAGCCTCAAGGGGGAGAGGTACAATGAGCAGTTCTTC